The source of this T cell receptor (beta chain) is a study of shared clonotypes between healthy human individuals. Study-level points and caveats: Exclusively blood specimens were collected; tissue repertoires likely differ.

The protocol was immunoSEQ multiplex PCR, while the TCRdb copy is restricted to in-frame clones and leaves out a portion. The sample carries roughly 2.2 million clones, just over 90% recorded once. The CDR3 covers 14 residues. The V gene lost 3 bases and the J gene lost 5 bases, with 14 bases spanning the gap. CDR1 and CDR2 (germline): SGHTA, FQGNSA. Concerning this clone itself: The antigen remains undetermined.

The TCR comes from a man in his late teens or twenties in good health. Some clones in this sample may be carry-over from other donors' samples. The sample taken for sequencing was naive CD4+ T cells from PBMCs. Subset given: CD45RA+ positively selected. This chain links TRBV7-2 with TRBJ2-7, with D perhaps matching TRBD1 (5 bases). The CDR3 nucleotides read TGTGCCAGCAGCTTTGGGGCTGGTGGTGACGAGCAGTACTTC. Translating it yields CASSFGAGGDEQYF.